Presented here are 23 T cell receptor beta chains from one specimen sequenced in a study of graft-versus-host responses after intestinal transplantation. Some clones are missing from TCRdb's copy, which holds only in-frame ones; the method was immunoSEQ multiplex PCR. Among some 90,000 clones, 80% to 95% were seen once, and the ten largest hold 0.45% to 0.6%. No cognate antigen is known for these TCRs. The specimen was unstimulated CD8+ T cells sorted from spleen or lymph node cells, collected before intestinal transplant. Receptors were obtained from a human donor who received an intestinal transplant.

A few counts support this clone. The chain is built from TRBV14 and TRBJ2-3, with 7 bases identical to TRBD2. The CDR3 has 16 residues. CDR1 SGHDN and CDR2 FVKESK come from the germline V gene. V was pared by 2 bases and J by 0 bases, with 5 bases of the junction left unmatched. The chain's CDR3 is CASSQRARESTDTQYF. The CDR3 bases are TGTGCCAGCAGCCAACGGGCGCGGGAGAGCACAGATACGCAGTATTTT.

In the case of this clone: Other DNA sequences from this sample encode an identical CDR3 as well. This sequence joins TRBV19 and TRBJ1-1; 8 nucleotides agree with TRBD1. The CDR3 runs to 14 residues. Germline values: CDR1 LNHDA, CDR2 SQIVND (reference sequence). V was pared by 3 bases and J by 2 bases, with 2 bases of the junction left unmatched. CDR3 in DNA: TGTGCCAGTAGTATTGGACAGGGAAACACTGAAGCTTTCTTT. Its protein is CASSIGQGNTEAFF.

The CDR3 nucleotides are TGCGCCAGCAGCCAAGATATTGGACAGTACACAGATACGCAGTATTTT. Translating it yields CASSQDIGQYTDTQYF. The chain employs TRBV4-3 and TRBJ2-3; D might be TRBD1 (6 bases). V was pared by 0 bases and J by 2 bases, with 12 bases between. This CDR3 has 16 residues. From germline, CDR1 is LGHNA and CDR2 YSLEER.

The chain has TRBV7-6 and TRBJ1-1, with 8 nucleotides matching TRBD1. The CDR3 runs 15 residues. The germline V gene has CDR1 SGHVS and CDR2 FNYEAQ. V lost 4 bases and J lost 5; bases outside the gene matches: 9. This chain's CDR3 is CASSSRQGQRTEAFF. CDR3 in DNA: TGTGCCAGCAGCTCCCGACAGGGGCAGAGGACTGAAGCTTTCTTT.

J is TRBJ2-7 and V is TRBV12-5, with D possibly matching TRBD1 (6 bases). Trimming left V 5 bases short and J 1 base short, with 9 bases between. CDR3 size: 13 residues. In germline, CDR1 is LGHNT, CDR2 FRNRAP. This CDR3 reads CASGRGQSYEQYF. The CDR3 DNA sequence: TGTGCTAGTGGTCGAGGACAGTCCTACGAGCAGTACTTC.

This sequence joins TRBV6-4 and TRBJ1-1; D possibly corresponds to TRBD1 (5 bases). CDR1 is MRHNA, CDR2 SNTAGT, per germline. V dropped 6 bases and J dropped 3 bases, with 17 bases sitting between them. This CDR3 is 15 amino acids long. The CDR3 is CASSPTGGEYTEAFF. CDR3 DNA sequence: TGTGCCAGCAGCCCCACGGGGGGGGAGTACACTGAAGCTTTCTTT.

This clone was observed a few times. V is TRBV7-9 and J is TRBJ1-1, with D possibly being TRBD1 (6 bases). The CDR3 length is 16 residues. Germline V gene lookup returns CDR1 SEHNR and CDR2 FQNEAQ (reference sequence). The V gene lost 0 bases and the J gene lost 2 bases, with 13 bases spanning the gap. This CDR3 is CASSLAGGGANTEAFF. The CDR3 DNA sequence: TGTGCCAGCAGCTTAGCAGGTGGGGGGGCAAACACTGAAGCTTTCTTT.

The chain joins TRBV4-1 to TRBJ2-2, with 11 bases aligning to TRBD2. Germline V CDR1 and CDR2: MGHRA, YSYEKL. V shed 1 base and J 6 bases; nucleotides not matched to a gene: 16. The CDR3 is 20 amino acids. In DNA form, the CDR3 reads TGCGCCAGCAGCCAAGGACAGGGGCGGCTAGCGGGAGGTTTGGCCGGGGAGCTGTTTTTT. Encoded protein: CASSQGQGRLAGGLAGELFF.

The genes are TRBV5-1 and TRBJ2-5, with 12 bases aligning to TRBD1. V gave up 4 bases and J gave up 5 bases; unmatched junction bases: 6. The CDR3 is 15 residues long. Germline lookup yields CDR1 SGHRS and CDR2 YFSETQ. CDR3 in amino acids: CASSTGTGGYETQYF. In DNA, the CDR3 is TGCGCCAGCAGCACGGGGACAGGGGGCTACGAGACCCAGTACTTC. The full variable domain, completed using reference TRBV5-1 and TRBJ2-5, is KAGVTQTPRYLIKTRGQQVTLSCSPISGHRSVSWYQQTPGQGLQFLFEYFSETQRNKGNFPGRFSGRQFSNSRSEMNVSTLELGDSALYLCASSTGTGGYETQYFGPGTRLLVL.

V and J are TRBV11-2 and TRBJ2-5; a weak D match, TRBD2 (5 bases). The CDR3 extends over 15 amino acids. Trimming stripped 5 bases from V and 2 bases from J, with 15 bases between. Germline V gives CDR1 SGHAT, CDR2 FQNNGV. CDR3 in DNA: TGTGCCAGCAGCCCACTCCGGGGTAGACAAGAGACCCAGTACTTC. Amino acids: CASSPLRGRQETQYF.

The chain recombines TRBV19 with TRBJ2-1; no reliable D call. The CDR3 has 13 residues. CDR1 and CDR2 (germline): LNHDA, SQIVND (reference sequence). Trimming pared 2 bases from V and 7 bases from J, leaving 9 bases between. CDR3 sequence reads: CASSINLANEQFF. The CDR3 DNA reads TGTGCCAGTAGTATAAATCTGGCTAATGAGCAGTTCTTC.

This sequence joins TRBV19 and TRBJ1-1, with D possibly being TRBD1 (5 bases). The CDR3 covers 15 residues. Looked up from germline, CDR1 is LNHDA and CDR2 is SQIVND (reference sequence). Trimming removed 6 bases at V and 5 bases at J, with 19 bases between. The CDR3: CASRQSSGGGTEAFF. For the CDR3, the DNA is TGTGCCAGTAGACAAAGTAGCGGGGGGGGGACTGAAGCTTTCTTT.

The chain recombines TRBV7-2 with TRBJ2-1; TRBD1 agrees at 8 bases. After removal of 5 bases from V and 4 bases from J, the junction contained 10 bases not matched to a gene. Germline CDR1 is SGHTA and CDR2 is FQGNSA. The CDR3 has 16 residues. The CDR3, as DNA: TGTGCCAGCAGCCCAGTCGCAGGGGGCCTGTACAATGAGCAGTTCTTC. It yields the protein CASSPVAGGLYNEQFF.

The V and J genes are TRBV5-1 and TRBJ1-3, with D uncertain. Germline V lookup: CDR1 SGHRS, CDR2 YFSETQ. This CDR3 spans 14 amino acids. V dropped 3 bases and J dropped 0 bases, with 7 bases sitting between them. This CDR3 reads CASSSDNSGNTIYF. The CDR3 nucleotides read TGCGCCAGCAGCTCCGACAACTCTGGAAACACCATATATTTT.

The CDR3 loop is CASSNLGQGAENTIYF. The CDR3 DNA reads as TGTGCCAGCAGCAATCTTGGACAGGGGGCTGAAAACACCATATATTTT. The chain employs TRBV21-1 and TRBJ1-3; the table names TRBD1, a call not compared with the DNA. TRBV21-1 is a pseudogene locus. The CDR3 has 16 amino acids.

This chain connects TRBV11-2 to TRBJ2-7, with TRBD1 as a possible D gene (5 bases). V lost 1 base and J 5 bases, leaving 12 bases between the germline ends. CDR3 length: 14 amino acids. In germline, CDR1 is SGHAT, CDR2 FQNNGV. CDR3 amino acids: CASSLGQGQHEQYF. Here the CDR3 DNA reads TGTGCCAGCAGCTTAGGGCAGGGTCAACACGAGCAGTACTTC.

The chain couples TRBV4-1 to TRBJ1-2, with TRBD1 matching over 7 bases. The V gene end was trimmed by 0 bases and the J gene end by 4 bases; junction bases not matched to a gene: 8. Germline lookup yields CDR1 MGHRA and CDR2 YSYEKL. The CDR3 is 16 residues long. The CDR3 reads CASSQDRRQGAYGYTF. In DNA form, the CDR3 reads TGCGCCAGCAGCCAAGATCGGAGACAGGGAGCCTATGGCTACACCTTC.

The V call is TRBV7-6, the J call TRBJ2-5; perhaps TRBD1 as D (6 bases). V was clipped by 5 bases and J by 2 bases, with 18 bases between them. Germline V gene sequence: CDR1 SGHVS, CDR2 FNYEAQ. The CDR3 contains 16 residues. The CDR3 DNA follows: TGTGCCAGCAGCCATTCAAAACAGGGCTTACAAGAGACCCAGTACTTC. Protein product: CASSHSKQGLQETQYF.

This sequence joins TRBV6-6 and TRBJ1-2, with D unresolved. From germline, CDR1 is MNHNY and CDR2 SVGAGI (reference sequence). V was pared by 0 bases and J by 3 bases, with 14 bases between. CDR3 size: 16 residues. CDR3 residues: CASSYSSRPTDYGYTF. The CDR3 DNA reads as TGTGCCAGCAGTTACTCGAGCAGGCCCACGGACTATGGCTACACCTTC.

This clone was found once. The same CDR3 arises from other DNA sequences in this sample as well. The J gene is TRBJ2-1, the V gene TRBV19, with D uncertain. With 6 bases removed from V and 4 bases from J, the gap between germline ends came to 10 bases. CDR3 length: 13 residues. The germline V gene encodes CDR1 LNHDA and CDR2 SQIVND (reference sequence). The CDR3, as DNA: TGTGCCAGTAGCCAAACTGGTTACAATGAGCAGTTCTTC. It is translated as CASSQTGYNEQFF.

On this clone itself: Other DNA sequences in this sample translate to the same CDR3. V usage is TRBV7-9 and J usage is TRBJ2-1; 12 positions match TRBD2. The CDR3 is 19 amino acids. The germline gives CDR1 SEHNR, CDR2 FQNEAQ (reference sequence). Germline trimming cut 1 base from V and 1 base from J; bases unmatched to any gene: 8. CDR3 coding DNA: TGTGCCAGCAGCTTAGGCGGACTAGCGGGAACCCCTTCCTACAATGAGCAGTTCTTC. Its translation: CASSLGGLAGTPSYNEQFF. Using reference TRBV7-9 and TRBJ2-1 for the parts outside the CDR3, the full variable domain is DTGVSQNPRHKITKRGQNVTFRCDPISEHNRLYWYRQTLGQGPEFLTYFQNEAQLEKSRLLSDRFSAERPKGSFSTLEIQRTEQGDSAMYLCASSLGGLAGTPSYNEQFFGPGTRLTVL.

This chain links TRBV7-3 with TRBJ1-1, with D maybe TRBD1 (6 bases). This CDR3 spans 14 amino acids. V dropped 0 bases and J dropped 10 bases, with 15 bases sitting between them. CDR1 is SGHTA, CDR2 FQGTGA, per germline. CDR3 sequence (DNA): TGTGCCAGCAGCTTAACGGCAGGGGACGTCGCAGCTTTCTTT. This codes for CASSLTAGDVAAFF.

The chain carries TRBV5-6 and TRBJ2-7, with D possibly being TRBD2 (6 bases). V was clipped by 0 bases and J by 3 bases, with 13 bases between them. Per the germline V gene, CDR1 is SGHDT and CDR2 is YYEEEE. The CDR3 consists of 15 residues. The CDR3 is CASSLVPGDLYEQYF. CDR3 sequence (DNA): TGTGCCAGCAGCTTGGTACCGGGGGACCTCTACGAGCAGTACTTC.